This TCR beta chain was retrieved from a study of blood T cell repertoires in COVID-19. The wider study: COVID-19 samples, acute and convalescent, were from the United States, Italy and Spain. From T cells, B-cell-depleted T cells, or PBMCs came the material, which was cDNA or gDNA.

CDR3 length: 16 amino acids. V was pared by 3 bases and J by 5 bases, with 8 bases of the junction left unmatched. CDR1 is KGHDR, CDR2 SFDVKD, per germline. Authors' data handling: Amplified reference gene primers provided the basis for estimating nucleated cell counts. Clones were sequenced by immunoSEQ multiplex PCR, and TCRdb holds only the in-frame ones, with some missing. The V and J calls and the clone size are those of that table, but D and trimming were determined from the DNA. The sample holds tens of thousands of clones, about 84% seen once. The origin of this receptor is a human donor in a cohort sampled during active COVID-19. The J gene is TRBJ2-5, the V gene TRBV24-1; 10 bases map to TRBD1. The sample consisted of peripheral blood. CDR3 sequence reads: CATSDPATGGEETQYF. Here the CDR3 DNA reads TGTGCCACCAGTGATCCAGCGACAGGGGGCGAGGAGACCCAGTACTTC.